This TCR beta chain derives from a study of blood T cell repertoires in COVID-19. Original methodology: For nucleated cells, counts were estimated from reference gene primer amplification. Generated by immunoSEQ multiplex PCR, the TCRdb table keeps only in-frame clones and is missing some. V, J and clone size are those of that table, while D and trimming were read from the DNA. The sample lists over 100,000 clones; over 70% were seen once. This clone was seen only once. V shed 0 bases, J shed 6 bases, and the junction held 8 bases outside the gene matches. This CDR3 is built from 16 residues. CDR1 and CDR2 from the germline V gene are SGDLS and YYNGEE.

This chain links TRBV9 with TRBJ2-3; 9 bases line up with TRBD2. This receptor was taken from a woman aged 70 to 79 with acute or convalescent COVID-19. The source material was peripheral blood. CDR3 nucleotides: TGTGCCAGCAGCGTAGCTGGGGCGGGAGGGCCGGATACGCAGTATTTT. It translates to CASSVAGAGGPDTQYF.